The sequence of this T cell receptor beta chain was determined in a study of T cells in Graves' hyperthyroidism and ophthalmopathy. Germline lookup yields CDR1 LNHNV and CDR2 YYDKDF (reference sequence). Trimming at V came to 3 bases and at J to 1 base, leaving 9 bases not matched to a gene. CDR3 size: 17 residues. Findings of the study overall: Stable hyperthyroidism was told apart from ophthalmopathy by a model built on 13 V-J features.

As for this clonotype: Its antigen remains unidentified.

Amplification of TCR beta CDR3 regions used RNA as the template. First-round RT-PCR targeting the TCR CDR3 was performed with the HTBI primer set. TCRdb re-called the multiplex PCR reads through MiXCR, storing one row per CDR3 protein. The sample yields more than 75,000 distinct CDR3 sequences, about half seen once. This sequence originates from a woman aged 40-49 years with Graves' hyperthyroidism. The sequencing input was blood. The chain combines TRBV15 with TRBJ1-2; 9 bases match TRBD1. The CDR3 loop reads CATSSLGQGRYNYGYTF. For the CDR3, the DNA is TGTGCCACCAGCAGTCTCGGACAGGGGCGGTATAACTATGGCTACACCTTC. Together with reference TRBV15 and TRBJ1-2, the CDR3 gives the full variable domain: DAMVIQNPRYQVTQFGKPVTLSCSQTLNHNVMYWYQQKSSQAPKLLFHYYDKDFNNEADTPDNFQSRRPNTSFCFLDIRSPGLGDTAMYLCATSSLGQGRYNYGYTFGSGTRLTVV.